This section outlines one T cell receptor beta chain sequence together with its context. This clonotype has only a few counts. The antigen it recognizes is unknown. No base qualities exist here, and no much larger clone lies one base off it. The library was made by RT-PCR. These reads were obtained on an Illumina HiSeq 2500. In-frame beta chains were kept once TCRdb had trimmed the public reads at Q25 with fastp and called clones with MiXCR. For every CDR3 protein sequence, its rows merge into one entry that carries the most common genes and DNA. This sample holds about 650,000 distinct CDR3 sequences; 15% to 18% were observed only once. Clones ranked in the top ten supply around a tenth of the sample. CDR1 and CDR2 were assigned from the germline V gene (reference sequence) as DFQATT and SNEGSKA. Trimming leaves V shorter by 1 base and J shorter by 5 bases, with the junction holding 13 bases beyond the gene matches. From cysteine to phenylalanine, the CDR3 is 17 amino acids long. Only the CDR3 portion is preserved as DNA: 51 bases, with reading frame beginning at the first base.

This record belongs to a study of response to subunit inactivated influenza vaccine (dated by TCRdb to the late 2010s). Looking at the study overall: Deep quantitative profiling of the T cell receptor repertoire was used in the study to follow responses to a trivalent subunit inactivated influenza vaccine.

Summary of the overall study and its limitations: The authors proposed that each seasonal influenza vaccination may bring in only a limited number of new T cells.

The sequence derives from a man aged 45-65 years who received an inactivated influenza vaccine. Donor details come from another sample of the same person, matched by shared clones. The starting material was PBMCs from blood, obtained approximately 13 days after vaccination. Rearrangement joined TRBV20-1 to TRBJ2-1, and TRBD1 aligns with 8 junction nucleotides. The DNA sequence is as follows: TGCAGTGCTAGAGGTCTCCCCGGACAGGGTCACAACAATGAGCAGTTCTTC. Translated, it reads CSARGLPGQGHNNEQFF.